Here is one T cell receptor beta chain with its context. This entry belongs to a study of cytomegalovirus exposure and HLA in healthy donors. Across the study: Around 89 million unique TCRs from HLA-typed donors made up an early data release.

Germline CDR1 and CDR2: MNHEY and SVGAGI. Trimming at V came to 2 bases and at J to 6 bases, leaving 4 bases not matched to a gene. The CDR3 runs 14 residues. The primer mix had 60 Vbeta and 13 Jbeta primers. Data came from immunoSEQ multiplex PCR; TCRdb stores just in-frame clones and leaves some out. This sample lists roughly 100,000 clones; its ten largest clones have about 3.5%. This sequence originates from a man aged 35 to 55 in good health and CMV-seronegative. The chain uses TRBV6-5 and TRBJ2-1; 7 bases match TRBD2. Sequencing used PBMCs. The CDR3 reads CASSYLSSGNEQFF. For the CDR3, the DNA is TGTGCCAGCAGTTACCTCTCTAGCGGCAATGAGCAGTTCTTC.